The T cell receptor (beta chain) under discussion was sequenced for a study of cytomegalovirus exposure and HLA in healthy donors. General study points: Among TCR sequences, most were rare, though some public TCRs appeared in many donors. Earlier analysis yielded a pattern in which most TCR beta V segments were productive about 90% or about 30% of the time. As was reported, the classifier diagnosed cytomegalovirus status with high specificity and sensitivity. When the data were analyzed later, several of the most significant clusters appeared to be linked to common viral pathogens.

Germline loops: CDR1 MNHNY, CDR2 SVGAGI (reference sequence). With V trimmed by 7 bases and J by 4 bases, 5 bases remained unmatched. The CDR3 has 13 amino acids. The PCR made use of 60 Vbeta and 13 Jbeta primers. This table comes from immunoSEQ multiplex PCR, and its TCRdb copy is limited to in-frame clones, with some not included. Among some 93,000 clones, 82% were seen once, and the ten largest hold roughly 3.8%. Regarding this clone: Its target is unknown.

Sequencing was done on a sample of PBMCs. This TCR came from a man aged 50 to 60 in good health and CMV-seronegative. V and J are TRBV6-6 and TRBJ1-1, with TRBD1 identical over 8 bases. CDR3 coding DNA: TGTGCCAGCACTCAGGGACAGGTCACTGAAGCTTTCTTT. Its protein is CASTQGQVTEAFF.